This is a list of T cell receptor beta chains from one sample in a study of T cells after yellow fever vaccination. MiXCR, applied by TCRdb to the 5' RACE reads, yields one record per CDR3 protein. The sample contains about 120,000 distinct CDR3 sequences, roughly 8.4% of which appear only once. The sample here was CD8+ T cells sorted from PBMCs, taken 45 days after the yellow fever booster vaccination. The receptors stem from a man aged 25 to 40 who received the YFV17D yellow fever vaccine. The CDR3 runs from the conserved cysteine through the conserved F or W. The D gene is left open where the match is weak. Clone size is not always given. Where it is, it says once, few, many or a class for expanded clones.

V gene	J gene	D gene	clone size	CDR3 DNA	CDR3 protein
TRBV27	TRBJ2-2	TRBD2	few	TGTGCCAGCAGTGATCTCGGACTAGCGGGTACAACCGGGGAGCTGTTTTTT	CASSDLGLAGTTGELFF
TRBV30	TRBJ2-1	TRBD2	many	TGTGCCTGGAGGGAACTAGCGGGACCCCTCAATGAGCAGTTCTTC	CAWRELAGPLNEQFF
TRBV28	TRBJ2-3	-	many	TGTGCCAGAGCCCCTGATACGCAGTATTTT	CARAPDTQYF
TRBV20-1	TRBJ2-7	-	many	TGCAGTGCTAGAGATCAATACAGGGCCAACGAGCAGTACTTC	CSARDQYRANEQYF
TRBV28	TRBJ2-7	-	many	TGTGCCAGCAGTCGCGAATACGAGCAGTACTTC	CASSREYEQYF
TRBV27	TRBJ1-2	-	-	TGTGCCAGCAGTGGGGGCAGTCTCGAGGGCTACACCTTC	CASSGGSLEGYTF
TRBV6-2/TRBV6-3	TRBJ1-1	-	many	TGTGCCAGCAGCCCCTGGAGGGATGGGACTGAAGCTTTCTTT	CASSPWRDGTEAFF
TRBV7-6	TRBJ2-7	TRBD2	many	TGTGCCAGCAGTGCTGACGGGGAGGGCTTTTACGAGCAGTACTTC	CASSADGEGFYEQYF
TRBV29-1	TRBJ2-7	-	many	TGCAGCGTTGGATTCAGGGCGCTGGGGTCCTACGAGCAGTACTTC	CSVGFRALGSYEQYF
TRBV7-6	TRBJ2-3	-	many	TGTGCCCGCCAAACCGAGTTCGACCGGCCAGATACGCAGTATTTT	CARQTEFDRPDTQYF
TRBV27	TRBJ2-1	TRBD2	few	TGTGCCAGCAGGGGAGGGCAGCGGCATTTAAATGAGCAGTTCTTC	CASRGGQRHLNEQFF
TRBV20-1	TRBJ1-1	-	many	TGCAGTGCTAGGAACACCAACGACGGCACTGAAGCTTTCTTT	CSARNTNDGTEAFF
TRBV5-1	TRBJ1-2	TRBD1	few	TGCGCCAGCAGCCAAAACAGGGGGCCGGATGGCTACACCTTC	CASSQNRGPDGYTF
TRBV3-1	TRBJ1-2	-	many	TGTGCCAGCAGCCAAGGAACAGGGATAAACTATGGCTACACCTTC	CASSQGTGINYGYTF
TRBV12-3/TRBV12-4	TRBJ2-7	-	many	TGTGCCAGCAGTTTAACACTGAACTCCTACGAGCAGTACTTC	CASSLTLNSYEQYF
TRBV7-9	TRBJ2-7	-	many	TGTGCCAGCAGCTTAGCATCGTCCGGAAGCCACGAGCAGTACTTC	CASSLASSGSHEQYF
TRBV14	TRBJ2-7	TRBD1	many	TGTGCCAGCAGCCAAGAAGGGGTAGGAGACAGGGACTACGAGCAGTACTTC	CASSQEGVGDRDYEQYF
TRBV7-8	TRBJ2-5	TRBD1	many	TGTGCCAGCAGCCTCAGAGGGACAGGGAAAATAGAGACCCAGTACTTC	CASSLRGTGKIETQYF
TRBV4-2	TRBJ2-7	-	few	TGTGCCAGCAGCCAAGAGACTCGGATCGACGAGCAGTACTTC	CASSQETRIDEQYF
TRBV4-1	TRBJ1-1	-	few	TGCGCCAGCAGCCAAGAAAGGGTGAACACTGAAGCTTTCTTT	CASSQERVNTEAFF
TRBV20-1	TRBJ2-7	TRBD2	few	TGCAGTGCTAGAGCCCGGACTAGCGGGAGTTTATACGAGCAGTACTTC	CSARARTSGSLYEQYF
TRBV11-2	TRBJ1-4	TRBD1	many	TGTGCCAGCAGCTTAGGACAGGGCGATGAAAAACTGTTTTTT	CASSLGQGDEKLFF
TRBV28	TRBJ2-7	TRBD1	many	TGTGCCAGCAGTTTGGGACAGGTGAATTACGAGCAGTACTTC	CASSLGQVNYEQYF
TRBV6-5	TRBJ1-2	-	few	TGTGCCAGCAGGGCAGGGTTTGGCTATGGCTACACCTTC	CASRAGFGYGYTF
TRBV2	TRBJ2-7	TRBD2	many	TGTGCCAGCAGTCCCGGGACTAGCGGGAGAACCTACGAGCAGTACTTC	CASSPGTSGRTYEQYF
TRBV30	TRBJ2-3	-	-	TGTGCCTGGACCATCACCCCAACAGATACGCAGTATTTT	CAWTITPTDTQYF
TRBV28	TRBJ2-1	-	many	TGTGCCAGCAGCCCAGGGCCCTCCTACAATGAGCAGTTCTTC	CASSPGPSYNEQFF
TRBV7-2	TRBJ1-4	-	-	TGTGCCAGCAGCTTAGTTGTGGGGGCCCCTAATGAAAAACTGTTTTTT	CASSLVVGAPNEKLFF
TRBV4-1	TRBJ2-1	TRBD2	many	TGCGCCAGCAGCCAAGATCTGGCTAGCGGATACAATGAGCAGTTCTTC	CASSQDLASGYNEQFF
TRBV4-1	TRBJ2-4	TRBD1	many	TGCGCCAGCAGCCTACAGGGGGGAGGAAACATTCAGTACTTC	CASSLQGGGNIQYF
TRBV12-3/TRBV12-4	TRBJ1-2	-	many	TGTGCCAGCAGCCCCGGGAATAACTATGGCTACACCTTC	CASSPGNNYGYTF
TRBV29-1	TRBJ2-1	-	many	TGCAGCGTCGAGGGGGGCCCAGAGGGCAATGAGCAGTTCTTC	CSVEGGPEGNEQFF
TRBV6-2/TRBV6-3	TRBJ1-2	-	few	TGTGCCAGCAGTGCGGGACAAGACTACACCTTC	CASSAGQDYTF
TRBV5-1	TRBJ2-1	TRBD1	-	TGCGCCAGCAGCTTCTCCGACAGGGGGGGGGAGAGTGTGCATGGGAATGAGCAGTTCTTC	CASSFSDRGGESVHGNEQFF
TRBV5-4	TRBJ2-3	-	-	TGTGCCAGCGGCACAGGAGATGGTACGCAGTATTTT	CASGTGDGTQYF
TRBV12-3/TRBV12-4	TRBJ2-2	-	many	TGTGCCAGCGGGTTGGGGTCCGGGGAGCTGTTTTTT	CASGLGSGELFF
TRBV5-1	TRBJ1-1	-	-	TGCGCCAGCAGTACCGGGGGGGGTCGGAACACTGAAGCTTTCTTT	CASSTGGGRNTEAFF
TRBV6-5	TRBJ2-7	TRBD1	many	TGTGCCAGCAGTTACGGGACAGGGGGTTACGAGCAGTACTTC	CASSYGTGGYEQYF
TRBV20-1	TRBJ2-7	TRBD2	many	TGCAGTGCTAGAGATTGGGCTAGCGGGAGCCCCTACGAGCAGTACTTC	CSARDWASGSPYEQYF
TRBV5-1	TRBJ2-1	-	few	TGCGCCAGCAGCTCGGGACACCCCAATGAGCAGTTCTTC	CASSSGHPNEQFF
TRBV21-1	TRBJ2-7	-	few	TGTGCCAGCTATCGGTCCCACGAGCAGTACTTC	CASYRSHEQYF
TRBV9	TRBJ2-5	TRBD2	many	TGTGCCAGCAGCGCCAGCGGGGCCTTCCAAGAGACCCAGTACTTC	CASSASGAFQETQYF
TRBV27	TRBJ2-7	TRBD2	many	TGTGCCAGCGGGCCGGTAGCGGGTGCCTACGAGCAGTACTTC	CASGPVAGAYEQYF
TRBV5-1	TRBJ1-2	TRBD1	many	TGCGCCAGCAGCACCCGGACAGGGCATGGCTACACCTTC	CASSTRTGHGYTF
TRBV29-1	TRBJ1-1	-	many	TGCAGCGTTGACATACTCAGCACTGAAGCTTTCTTT	CSVDILSTEAFF